The entry below describes one TCR beta chain. This CDR3 is 14 amino acids long. Trimming took off 4 bases at V and 7 bases at J, with 14 bases between the two ends. The V gene's germline CDR1 is LNHDA and CDR2 SQIVND (reference sequence). Some clones are missing from TCRdb's copy, which holds only in-frame ones; the method was immunoSEQ multiplex PCR. The repertoire holds roughly 80,000 clones, with 85% to 95% as singletons. The data derive from a study of T cell changes during pregnancy in multiple sclerosis. V usage is TRBV19 and J usage is TRBJ1-5; D call uncertain. The sequencing here drew on peripheral blood, taken after pregnancy. The receptor comes from a female donor in good health, enrolled as a control in a pregnancy study. The CDR3 here is CASSTYRDNQPQHF. The CDR3 DNA is TGTGCCAGTAGTACATATCGGGATAACCAGCCCCAGCATTTT.